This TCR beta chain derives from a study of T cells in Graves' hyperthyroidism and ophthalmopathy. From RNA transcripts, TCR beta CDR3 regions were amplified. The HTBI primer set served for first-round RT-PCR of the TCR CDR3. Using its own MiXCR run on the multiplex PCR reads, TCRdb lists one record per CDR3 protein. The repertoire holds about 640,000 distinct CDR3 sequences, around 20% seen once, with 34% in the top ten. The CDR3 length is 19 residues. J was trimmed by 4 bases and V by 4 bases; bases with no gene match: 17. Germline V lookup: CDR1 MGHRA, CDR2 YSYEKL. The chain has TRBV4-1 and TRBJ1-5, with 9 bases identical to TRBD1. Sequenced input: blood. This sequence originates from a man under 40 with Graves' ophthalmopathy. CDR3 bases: TGCGCCAGCAGCCCAAGACCATCGGGACAGGGAACAAATAATCAGCCCCAGCATTTT. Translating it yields CASSPRPSGQGTNNQPQHF.